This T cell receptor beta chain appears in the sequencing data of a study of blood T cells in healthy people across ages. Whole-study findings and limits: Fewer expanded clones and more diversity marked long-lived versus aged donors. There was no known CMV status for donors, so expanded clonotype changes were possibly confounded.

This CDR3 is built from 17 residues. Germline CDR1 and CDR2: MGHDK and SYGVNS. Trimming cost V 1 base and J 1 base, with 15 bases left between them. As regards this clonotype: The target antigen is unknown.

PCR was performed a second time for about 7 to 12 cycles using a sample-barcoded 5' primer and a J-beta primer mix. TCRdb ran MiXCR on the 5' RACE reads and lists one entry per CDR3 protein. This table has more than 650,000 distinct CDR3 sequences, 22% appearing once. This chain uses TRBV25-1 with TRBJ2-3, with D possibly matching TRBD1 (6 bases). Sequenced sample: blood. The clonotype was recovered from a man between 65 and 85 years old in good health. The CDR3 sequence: CASSEWVWDTRTDTQYF. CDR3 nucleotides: TGTGCCAGCAGTGAATGGGTATGGGACACGCGCACAGATACGCAGTATTTT.